This T cell receptor beta chain was observed in a study of cytomegalovirus exposure and HLA in healthy donors. Study-wide findings and caveats: Donors belonging to an Asian-associated ancestry cluster reportedly showed fewer N-insertions in productive TCRs than the roughly 670-donor mean, according to what a later analysis found. In a later analysis, the majority of CMV-associated beta chains seemingly showed HLA restriction.

Worth noting for this clone: Antigen: not known.

Primers: 60 Vbeta forward and 13 Jbeta reverse. The table came from immunoSEQ multiplex PCR; TCRdb's copy has only in-frame clones and leaves some out. The data hold about 140,000 clones, with over 70% observed a single time. This CDR3 spans 12 amino acids. Germline CDR1 is SNHLY and CDR2 is FYNNEI. V was pared by 5 bases and J by 7 bases, with 11 bases between. The chain has TRBV2 and TRBJ1-2; D not resolved. The sample was PBMCs. The clonotype was recovered from a man aged 40-50 years in good health and CMV-seropositive. CDR3 sequence reads: CASSPGTLGYTF. The CDR3 coding sequence is TGTGCCAGCAGTCCGGGTACTCTTGGCTACACCTTC.